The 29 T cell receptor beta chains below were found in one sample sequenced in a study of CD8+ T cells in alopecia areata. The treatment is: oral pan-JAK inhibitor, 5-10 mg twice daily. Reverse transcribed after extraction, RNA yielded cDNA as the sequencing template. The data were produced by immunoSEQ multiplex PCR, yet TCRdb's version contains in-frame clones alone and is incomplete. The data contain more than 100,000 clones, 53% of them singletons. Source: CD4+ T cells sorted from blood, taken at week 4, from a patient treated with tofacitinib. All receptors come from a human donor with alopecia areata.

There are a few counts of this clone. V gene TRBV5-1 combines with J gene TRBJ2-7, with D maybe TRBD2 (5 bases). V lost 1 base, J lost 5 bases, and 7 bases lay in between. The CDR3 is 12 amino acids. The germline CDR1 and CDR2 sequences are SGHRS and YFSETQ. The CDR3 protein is CASSLNSDEQYF. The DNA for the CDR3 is TGCGCCAGCAGCTTGAATAGCGACGAGCAGTACTTC.

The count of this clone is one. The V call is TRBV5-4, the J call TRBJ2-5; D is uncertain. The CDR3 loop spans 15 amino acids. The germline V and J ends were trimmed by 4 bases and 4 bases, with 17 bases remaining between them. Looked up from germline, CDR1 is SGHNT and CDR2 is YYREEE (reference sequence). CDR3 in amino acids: CASSRPPKDVETQYF. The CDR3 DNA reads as TGTGCCAGCAGCCGACCCCCCAAGGATGTAGAGACCCAGTACTTC.

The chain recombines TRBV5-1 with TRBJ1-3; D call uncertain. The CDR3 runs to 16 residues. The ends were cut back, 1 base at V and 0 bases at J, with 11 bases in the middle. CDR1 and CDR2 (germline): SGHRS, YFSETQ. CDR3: CASSLLSGISGNTIYF. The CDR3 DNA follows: TGCGCCAGCAGCTTGCTTAGCGGAATCTCTGGAAACACCATATATTTT.

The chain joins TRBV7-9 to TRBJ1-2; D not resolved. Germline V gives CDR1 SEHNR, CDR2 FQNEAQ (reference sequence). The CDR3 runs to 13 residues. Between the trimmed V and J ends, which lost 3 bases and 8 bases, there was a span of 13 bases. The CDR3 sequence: CASSFTGPSGYTF. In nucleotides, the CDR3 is TGTGCCAGCAGCTTCACGGGCCCCTCAGGCTACACCTTC. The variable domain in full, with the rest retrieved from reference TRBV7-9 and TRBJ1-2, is DTGVSQNPRHKITKRGQNVTFRCDPISEHNRLYWYRQTLGQGPEFLTYFQNEAQLEKSRLLSDRFSAERPKGSFSTLEIQRTEQGDSAMYLCASSFTGPSGYTFGSGTRLTVV.

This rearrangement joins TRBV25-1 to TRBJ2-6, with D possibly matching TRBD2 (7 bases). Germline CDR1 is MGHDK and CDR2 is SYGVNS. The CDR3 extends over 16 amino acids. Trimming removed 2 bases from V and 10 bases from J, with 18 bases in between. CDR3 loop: CASSESRGGGLNVLTF. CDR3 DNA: TGTGCCAGCAGTGAAAGTAGGGGAGGGGGGTTAAACGTCCTGACTTTC.

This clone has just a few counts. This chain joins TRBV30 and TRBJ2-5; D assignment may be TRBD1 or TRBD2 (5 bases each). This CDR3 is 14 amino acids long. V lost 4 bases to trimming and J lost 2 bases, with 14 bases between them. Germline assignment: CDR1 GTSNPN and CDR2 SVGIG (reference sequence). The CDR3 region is CAWIPGTSQETQYF. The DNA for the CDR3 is TGTGCCTGGATCCCCGGGACGTCACAAGAGACCCAGTACTTC.

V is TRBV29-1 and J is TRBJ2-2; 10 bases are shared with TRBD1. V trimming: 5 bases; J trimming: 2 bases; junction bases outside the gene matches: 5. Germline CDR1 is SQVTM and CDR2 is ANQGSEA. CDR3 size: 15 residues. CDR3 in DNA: TGCAGCGTTTCCCGGGACAGGGGTAACACCGGGGAGCTGTTTTTT. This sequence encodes CSVSRDRGNTGELFF.

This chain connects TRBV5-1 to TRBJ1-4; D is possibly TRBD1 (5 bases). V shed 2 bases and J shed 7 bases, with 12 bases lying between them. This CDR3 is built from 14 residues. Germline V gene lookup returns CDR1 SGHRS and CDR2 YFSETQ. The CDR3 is CASSFTPGGEKLFF. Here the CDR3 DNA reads TGCGCCAGCAGCTTTACCCCGGGGGGTGAAAAACTGTTTTTT.

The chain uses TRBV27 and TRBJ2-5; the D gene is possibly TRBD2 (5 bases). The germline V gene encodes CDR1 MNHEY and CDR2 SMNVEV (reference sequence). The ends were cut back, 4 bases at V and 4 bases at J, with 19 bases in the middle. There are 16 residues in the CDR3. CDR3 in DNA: TGTGCCAGCAGTTCAAGTCGTGTAGTCGGAGGAGAGACCCAGTACTTC. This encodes CASSSSRVVGGETQYF.

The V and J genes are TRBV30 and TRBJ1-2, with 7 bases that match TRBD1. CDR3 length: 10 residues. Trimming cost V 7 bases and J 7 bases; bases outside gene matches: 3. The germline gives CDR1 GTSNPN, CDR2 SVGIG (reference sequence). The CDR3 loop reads CASRGVGYTF. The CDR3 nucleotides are TGTGCCTCCAGGGGGGTTGGCTACACCTTC.

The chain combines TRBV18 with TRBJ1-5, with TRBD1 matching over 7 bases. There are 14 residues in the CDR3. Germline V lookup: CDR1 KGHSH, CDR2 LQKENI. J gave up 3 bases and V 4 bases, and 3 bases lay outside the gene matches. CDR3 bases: TGTGCCAGCTCACAAGACAGGGCCAATCAGCCCCAGCATTTT. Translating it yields CASSQDRANQPQHF.

CDR3 protein: CASSLGPMNTEAFF. As DNA, the CDR3 is TGTGCCAGCAGCTTAGGACCCATGAACACTGAAGCTTTCTTT. The chain couples TRBV7-2 to TRBJ1-1, with unresolved D. This CDR3 spans 14 amino acids. V was cut by 1 base and J by 0 bases, with 6 bases left in between. Germline assignment: CDR1 SGHTA and CDR2 FQGNSA.

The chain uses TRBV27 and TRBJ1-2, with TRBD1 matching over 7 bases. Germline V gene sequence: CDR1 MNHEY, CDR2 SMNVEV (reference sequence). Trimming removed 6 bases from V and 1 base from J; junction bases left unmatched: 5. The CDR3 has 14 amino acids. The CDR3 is CASSYRGVNYGYTF. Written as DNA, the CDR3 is TGTGCCAGCAGCTACAGGGGTGTTAACTATGGCTACACCTTC.

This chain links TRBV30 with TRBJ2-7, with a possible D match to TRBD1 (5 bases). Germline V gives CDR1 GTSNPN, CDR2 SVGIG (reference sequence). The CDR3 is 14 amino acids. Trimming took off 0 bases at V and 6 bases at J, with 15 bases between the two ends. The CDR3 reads CAWSVRQGSSEQYF. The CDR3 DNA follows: TGTGCCTGGAGTGTACGGCAGGGTTCTTCCGAGCAGTACTTC.

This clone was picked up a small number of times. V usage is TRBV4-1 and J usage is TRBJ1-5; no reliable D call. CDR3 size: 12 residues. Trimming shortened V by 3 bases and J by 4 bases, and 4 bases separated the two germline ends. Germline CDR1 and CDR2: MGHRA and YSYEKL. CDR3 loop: CASSQGNQPQHF. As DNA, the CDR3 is TGCGCCAGCAGCCAGGGGAATCAGCCCCAGCATTTT.

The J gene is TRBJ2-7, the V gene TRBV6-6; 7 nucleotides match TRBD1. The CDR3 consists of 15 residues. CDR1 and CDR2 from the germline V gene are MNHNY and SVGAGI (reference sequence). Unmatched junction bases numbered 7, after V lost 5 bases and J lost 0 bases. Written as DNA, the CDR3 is TGTGCCAGCAGTCCACGACAGGGTAACTCCTACGAGCAGTACTTC. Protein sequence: CASSPRQGNSYEQYF.

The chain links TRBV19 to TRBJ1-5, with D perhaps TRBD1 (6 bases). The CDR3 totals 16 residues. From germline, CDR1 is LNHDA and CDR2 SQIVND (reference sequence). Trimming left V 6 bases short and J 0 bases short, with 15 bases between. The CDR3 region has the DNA TGTGCCAGTAGCAAACCAGGGGCCTATAGCAATCAGCCCCAGCATTTT. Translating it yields CASSKPGAYSNQPQHF.

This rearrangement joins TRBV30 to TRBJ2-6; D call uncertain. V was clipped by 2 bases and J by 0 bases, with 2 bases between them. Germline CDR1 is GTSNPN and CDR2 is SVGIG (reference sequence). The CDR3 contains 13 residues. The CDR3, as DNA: TGTGCCTGGAGTAACTCTGGGGCCAACGTCCTGACTTTC. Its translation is CAWSNSGANVLTF.

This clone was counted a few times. CDR3 protein: CASSQGVYEQYF. In DNA, the CDR3 is TGTGCCAGCAGCCAAGGCGTCTACGAGCAGTACTTC. This chain joins TRBV4-2 and TRBJ2-7, with D uncertain. The CDR3 runs 12 residues. Germline values: CDR1 LGHNA, CDR2 YNFKEQ. V was pared by 1 base and J by 3 bases, with 4 bases between.

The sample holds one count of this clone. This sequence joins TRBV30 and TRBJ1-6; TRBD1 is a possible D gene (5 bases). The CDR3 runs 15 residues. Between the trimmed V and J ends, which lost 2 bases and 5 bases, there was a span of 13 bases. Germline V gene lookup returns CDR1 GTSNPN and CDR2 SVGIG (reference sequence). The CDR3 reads CAWSPTTGNNSPLHF. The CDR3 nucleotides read TGTGCCTGGAGTCCCACCACAGGAAATAATTCACCCCTCCACTTT.

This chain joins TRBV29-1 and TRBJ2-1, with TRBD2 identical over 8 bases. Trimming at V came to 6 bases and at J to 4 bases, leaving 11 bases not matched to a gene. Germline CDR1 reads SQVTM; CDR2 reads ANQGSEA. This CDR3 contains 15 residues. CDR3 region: CSVIPGGALYNEQFF. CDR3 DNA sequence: TGCAGCGTCATACCCGGGGGGGCCTTGTACAATGAGCAGTTCTTC.

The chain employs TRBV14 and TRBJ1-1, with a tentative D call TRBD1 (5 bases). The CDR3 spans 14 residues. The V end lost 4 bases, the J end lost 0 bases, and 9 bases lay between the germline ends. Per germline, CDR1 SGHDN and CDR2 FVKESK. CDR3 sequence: CASSPGLLNTEAFF. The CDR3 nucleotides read TGTGCCAGCAGCCCGGGACTCTTGAACACTGAAGCTTTCTTT.

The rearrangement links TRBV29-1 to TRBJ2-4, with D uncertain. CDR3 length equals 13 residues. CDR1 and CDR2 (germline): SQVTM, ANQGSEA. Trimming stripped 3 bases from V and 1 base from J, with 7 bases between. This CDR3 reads CSVEGRAKNIQYF. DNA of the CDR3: TGCAGCGTTGAGGGCAGGGCCAAAAACATTCAGTACTTC.

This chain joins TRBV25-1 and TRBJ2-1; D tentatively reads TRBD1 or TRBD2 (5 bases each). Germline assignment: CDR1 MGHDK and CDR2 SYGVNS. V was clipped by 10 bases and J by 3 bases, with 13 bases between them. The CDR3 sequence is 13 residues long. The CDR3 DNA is TGTGCCACCTCGGGGCGTGGCTACAATGAGCAGTTCTTC. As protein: CATSGRGYNEQFF.

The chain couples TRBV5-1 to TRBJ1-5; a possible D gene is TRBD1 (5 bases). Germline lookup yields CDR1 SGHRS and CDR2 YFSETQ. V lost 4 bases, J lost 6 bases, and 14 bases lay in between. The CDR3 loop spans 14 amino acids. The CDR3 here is CASSHEGRGQPQHF. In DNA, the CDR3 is TGCGCCAGCAGCCACGAGGGGAGAGGTCAGCCCCAGCATTTT.

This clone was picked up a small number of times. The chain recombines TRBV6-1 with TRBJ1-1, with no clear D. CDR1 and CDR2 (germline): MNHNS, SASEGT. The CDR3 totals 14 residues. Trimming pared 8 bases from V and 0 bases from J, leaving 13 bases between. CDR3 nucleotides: TGTGCCAGCCCCGGGGAGACCATGAACACTGAAGCTTTCTTT. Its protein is CASPGETMNTEAFF.

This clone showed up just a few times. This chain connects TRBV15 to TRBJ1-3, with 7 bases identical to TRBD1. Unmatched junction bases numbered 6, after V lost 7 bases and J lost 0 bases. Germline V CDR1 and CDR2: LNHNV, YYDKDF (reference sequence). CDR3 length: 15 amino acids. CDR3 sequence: CATTSTGASGNTIYF. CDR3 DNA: TGTGCCACCACTTCAACAGGGGCCTCTGGAAACACCATATATTTT.

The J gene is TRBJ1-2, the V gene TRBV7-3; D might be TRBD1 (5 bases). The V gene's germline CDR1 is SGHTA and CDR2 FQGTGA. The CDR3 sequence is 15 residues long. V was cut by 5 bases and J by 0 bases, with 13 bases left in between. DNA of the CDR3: TGTGCCAGCAGCCTGGGACCGGGGGCTAACTATGGCTACACCTTC. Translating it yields CASSLGPGANYGYTF.

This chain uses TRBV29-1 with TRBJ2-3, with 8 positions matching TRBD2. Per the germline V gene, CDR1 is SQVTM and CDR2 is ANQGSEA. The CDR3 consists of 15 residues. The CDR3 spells CTGGLAAVGPDTQYF. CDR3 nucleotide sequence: TGCACCGGAGGACTAGCCGCAGTGGGGCCAGATACGCAGTATTTT.